This entry lists 15 T cell receptor beta chains sequenced from one sample in a study of blood T cell repertoires in COVID-19. Profiling relied on immunoSEQ multiplex PCR, and the TCRdb table lists in-frame clones only, not all of them. The profile shows approximately 210,000 clones, roughly 84% of them singletons. The sequenced material came from PBMCs or T cells enriched from blood (not recorded which). The receptor source for this set is a man aged 30 to 39 in a cohort exposed to, infected with or recovered from COVID-19 (not recorded which).

This sequence joins TRBV7-9 and TRBJ1-1; D might be TRBD1 (5 bases). The V and J ends lost 5 bases and 1 base respectively, with 11 bases between them. This CDR3 has 14 amino acids. Germline values: CDR1 SEHNR, CDR2 FQNEAQ (reference sequence). The CDR3 reads CASSQWTPNTEAFF. CDR3 bases: TGTGCCAGCAGCCAATGGACACCGAACACTGAAGCTTTCTTT. The complete variable domain, with remaining parts taken from reference TRBV7-9 and TRBJ1-1, reads DTGVSQNPRHKITKRGQNVTFRCDPISEHNRLYWYRQTLGQGPEFLTYFQNEAQLEKSRLLSDRFSAERPKGSFSTLEIQRTEQGDSAMYLCASSQWTPNTEAFFGQGTRLTVV.

The CDR3 is CATLDRANTEAFF. CDR3 in DNA: TGTGCCACCTTGGACAGGGCGAACACTGAAGCTTTCTTT. The chain employs TRBV10-3 and TRBJ1-1, with 8 bases fitting TRBD1. The trim removed 10 bases at V and 1 base at J, leaving 5 bases unmatched. The CDR3 spans 13 residues. CDR1 ENHRY and CDR2 SYGVKD come from the germline V gene.

This clone was recorded a few times. J is TRBJ1-6 and V is TRBV4-2, with D maybe TRBD1 (6 bases). The germline V gene has CDR1 LGHNA and CDR2 YNFKEQ. The CDR3 has 13 amino acids. Trimming cost V 5 bases and J 7 bases, with 9 bases left between them. The CDR3 nucleotides read TGTGCCAGCAGCTCCCAGGGGAATTCACCCCTCCACTTT. This sequence encodes CASSSQGNSPLHF.

This chain links TRBV14 with TRBJ2-7, with D maybe TRBD2 (5 bases). CDR3 length: 15 amino acids. The V gene's germline CDR1 is SGHDN and CDR2 FVKESK. The ends were cut back, 4 bases at V and 6 bases at J, with 19 bases in the middle. The CDR3 DNA is TGTGCCAGCAGCCTACTAGGCATAAACCGTCTCGAGCAGTACTTC. Amino acids: CASSLLGINRLEQYF.

The J gene is TRBJ1-5, the V gene TRBV6-1; 7 positions match TRBD1. Germline loops: CDR1 MNHNS, CDR2 SASEGT. The CDR3 has 15 residues. V lost 3 bases, J lost 6 bases, and 8 bases stayed unmatched. In DNA form, the CDR3 reads TGTGCCAGCAGTGACGGACAGGTGACAGGTCAGCCCCAGCATTTT. As protein: CASSDGQVTGQPQHF.

V usage is TRBV29-1 and J usage is TRBJ2-2, with D tentatively TRBD1 (6 bases). The germline V gene has CDR1 SQVTM and CDR2 ANQGSEA. The V end lost 6 bases, the J end lost 5 bases, and 10 bases lay between the germline ends. This CDR3 has 12 amino acids. CDR3 nucleotides: TGCAGCGTCCTGGGACAAACCGGGGAGCTGTTTTTT. Translating gives CSVLGQTGELFF.

For the CDR3, the DNA is TGTGCCAGCAGTCCCCAGACCGGGGCAGATACGCAGTATTTT. This gives the protein CASSPQTGADTQYF. V is TRBV6-5 and J is TRBJ2-3, with D possibly TRBD2 on 5 matching bases. V was trimmed by 5 bases and J by 4 bases, leaving 13 bases between them. Germline CDR1 and CDR2: MNHEY and SVGAGI. The length of the CDR3 is 14 residues.

The chain uses TRBV5-1 and TRBJ2-3; 11 nucleotides line up with TRBD2. The CDR3 contains 18 residues. Trimming cost V 3 bases and J 2 bases; bases outside gene matches: 11. Germline V CDR1 and CDR2: SGHRS, YFSETQ. CDR3 loop: CASSSGLAAKLDTDTQYF. The CDR3 coding sequence is TGCGCCAGCAGCTCGGGACTAGCGGCCAAACTTGACACAGATACGCAGTATTTT.

The rearrangement links TRBV28 to TRBJ2-5, with D perhaps TRBD1 (6 bases). The V gene's germline CDR1 is MDHEN and CDR2 SYDVKM. This CDR3 contains 15 residues. The V and J ends lost 6 bases and 0 bases respectively, with 14 bases between them. The CDR3 region is CASSPRGGYQETQYF. Here the CDR3 DNA reads TGTGCCAGCAGCCCCAGGGGCGGGTACCAAGAGACCCAGTACTTC.

This sequence joins TRBV3-1 (or the pseudogene TRBV3-2) and TRBJ2-7, with D possibly matching TRBD2 (6 bases). The CDR3 is 20 amino acids. CDR1 and CDR2 from the germline V gene are LGHDT and YNNKEL (reference sequence). Trimming pared 2 bases from V and 1 base from J, leaving 27 bases between. CDR3 bases: TGTGCCAGCAGCCAAATCATCCCAAATCGTCACGGGAGTGTTTCCTACGAGCAGTACTTC. It yields the protein CASSQIIPNRHGSVSYEQYF.

This chain joins TRBV28 and TRBJ1-5, with TRBD1 identical over 8 bases. CDR1 is MDHEN, CDR2 SYDVKM, per germline. The CDR3 has 14 amino acids. V trimming: 4 bases; J trimming: 6 bases; junction bases outside the gene matches: 5. CDR3 bases: TGTGCCAGCAGTTCATTAACAGGGGGTCAGCCCCAGCATTTT. Translating it yields CASSSLTGGQPQHF.

This sequence joins TRBV6-6 and TRBJ1-5; no reliable D call. CDR1 MNHNY and CDR2 SVGAGI come from the germline V gene (reference sequence). V was pared by 4 bases and J by 2 bases, with 12 bases between. There are 15 residues in the CDR3. CDR3 nucleotides: TGTGCCAGCAGTTCTCAAGCCGCGGGCAATCAGCCCCAGCATTTT. It translates to CASSSQAAGNQPQHF.

The CDR3 coding sequence is TGTGCCAGCAGTTTTTCCCCAGGGGGGCACACCGGGGAGCTGTTTTTT. Protein sequence: CASSFSPGGHTGELFF. The chain combines TRBV28 with TRBJ2-2; possible D gene TRBD1, 7 bases. This CDR3 region has 16 residues. Germline CDR1 and CDR2: MDHEN and SYDVKM. Trimming shortened V by 3 bases and J by 3 bases, and 14 bases separated the two germline ends.

Only one count was recorded for this clone. This chain connects TRBV6-1 to TRBJ1-3; the match to TRBD1 covers 10 bases. This CDR3 spans 16 amino acids. Germline CDR1 reads MNHNS; CDR2 reads SASEGT. V was pared by 0 bases and J by 9 bases, with 8 bases of the junction left unmatched. In DNA form, the CDR3 reads TGTGCCAGCAGTGAAGCGGTTTCGTGGACAGGGGGCACCATATATTTT. Its protein product is CASSEAVSWTGGTIYF.

V usage is TRBV9 and J usage is TRBJ1-4; tentatively, D is TRBD1 (6 bases). Germline CDR1 reads SGDLS; CDR2 reads YYNGEE. Trimming left V 2 bases short and J 11 bases short, with 13 bases between. The length of the CDR3 is 13 residues. CDR3 loop: CASSVSEQGKLFF. Here the CDR3 DNA reads TGTGCCAGCAGCGTTTCCGAACAGGGCAAACTGTTTTTT. The entire variable domain, with the rest obtained from reference TRBV9 and TRBJ1-4, is as follows: DSGVTQTPKHLITATGQRVTLRCSPRSGDLSVYWYQQSLDQGLQFLIQYYNGEERAKGNILERFSAQQFPDLHSELNLSSLELGDSALYFCASSVSEQGKLFFGSGTQLSVL.